Shown below are 18 T cell receptor beta chains from a single sample sequenced in a study of T cells of healthy individuals. TCRdb reanalysed the 5' RACE reads using MiXCR and keeps one entry per CDR3 protein. The sample has about 63,000 distinct CDR3 sequences; 15% to 20% are singletons. These receptors all stem from a human donor in good health.

J is TRBJ1-2 and V is TRBV5-6; maybe TRBD1 (6 bases). V lost 4 bases to trimming and J lost 8 bases, with 27 bases between them. Germline V gene lookup returns CDR1 SGHDT and CDR2 YYEEEE. The CDR3 is 17 residues long. The CDR3 DNA follows: TGTGCCAGCAGCGTGATTCCCGGGGACACCATCCTAAGCGGCTACACCTTC. Translating gives CASSVIPGDTILSGYTF.

This clonotype was picked up a small number of times. The chain joins TRBV6-1 to TRBJ1-1; no definite D call. The V gene lost 8 bases and the J gene lost 1 base, with 11 bases spanning the gap. Germline V lookup: CDR1 MNHNS, CDR2 SASEGT. The CDR3 covers 13 residues. CDR3 coding DNA: TGTGCCAGCCGAAGGTCATCGAACACTGAAGCTTTCTTT. Translating gives CASRRSSNTEAFF.

This clonotype was observed at least ten times. The CDR3 bases are TGTGCCAGCAGTTTAGGGTCGAGCAATCAGCCCCAGCATTTT. Its protein is CASSLGSSNQPQHF. The rearrangement joins TRBV12-3 or TRBV12-4 to TRBJ1-5; D gene ambiguous. The CDR3 runs 14 residues. Trimming took off 1 base at V and 1 base at J, with 5 bases between the two ends.

In this sample, this clonotype turned up a few times. The V gene is TRBV4-2, the J gene TRBJ2-2; 7 bases map to TRBD2. The CDR3 has 15 residues. After removal of 2 bases from V and 1 base from J, the junction contained 1 base not matched to a gene. Germline assignment: CDR1 LGHNA and CDR2 YNFKEQ. In DNA form, the CDR3 reads TGTGCCAGCAGCCAAACGGGGGGGAACACCGGGGAGCTGTTTTTT. Translation gives CASSQTGGNTGELFF.

The rearrangement uses TRBV6-2 or TRBV6-3 and TRBJ2-1; 7 bases match TRBD1. The germline gives CDR1 MNHEY, CDR2 SVGEGT. V lost 2 bases, J lost 5 bases, and 3 bases stayed unmatched. The CDR3 is made up of 14 amino acids. CDR3 DNA: TGTGCCAGCAGTTACGGACAGGATCACAATGAGCAGTTCTTC. This sequence encodes CASSYGQDHNEQFF.

In the case of this clonotype: The germline gene is not matched at one end of the junction; a read error may be the cause. The V gene is TRBV19, the J gene TRBJ1-2, with D perhaps TRBD1 (5 bases). The CDR3 is made up of 13 amino acids. Germline CDR1 and CDR2: LNHDA and SQIVND (reference sequence). The DNA for the CDR3 is TGTGCCAGTATACGGGGATTAGGGGATGGCTACAACTTC. This codes for CASIRGLGDGYNF.

As DNA, the CDR3 is TGCGCCAGCAGCCGGGAGGCGGTCGGCTATGGCTACACCTTC. As protein: CASSREAVGYGYTF. This chain joins TRBV5-1 and TRBJ1-2; D gene ambiguous. This CDR3 has 14 amino acids. The germline V and J ends were trimmed by 4 bases and 4 bases, with 14 bases remaining between them. Germline V gives CDR1 SGHRS, CDR2 YFSETQ.

Worth noting for this clonotype: This sequence may be a read error, since a much larger clone differs from it by one base. V and J are TRBV11-2 and TRBJ2-5, with D uncertain. V dropped 0 bases and J dropped 6 bases, with 8 bases sitting between them. CDR1 is SGHAT, CDR2 FQNNGV, per germline. The CDR3 totals 13 residues. Written as DNA, the CDR3 is TGTGCCAGCAGCTTAGATCGGGCTAAGACCCAGTACTTC. Its translation: CASSLDRAKTQYF.

In regard to this clonotype: This may be a read error, as it is one base from a much larger clone. This chain uses TRBV24-1 with TRBJ2-2, with D unresolved. This CDR3 region has 12 residues. CDR1 is KGHDR and CDR2 is SFDVKD in the germline V gene. Trimming took 7 bases from V and 1 from J, leaving 3 bases between them. The CDR3 protein is CATRENTGELFF. The CDR3 DNA is TGTGCCACCAGGGAGAACACCGGGGAGCTGTTTTTT.

This clonotype was observed a handful of times. V usage is TRBV7-2 and J usage is TRBJ2-2; TRBD2 matches 7 bases. CDR3 length equals 16 residues. V lost 5 bases to trimming and J lost 6 bases; unmatched junction nucleotides: 12. Germline lookup yields CDR1 SGHTA and CDR2 FQGNSA. CDR3 sequence: CASSLKGGSTSGELFF. As DNA, the CDR3 is TGTGCCAGCAGCCTGAAGGGCGGGAGTACTTCCGGGGAGCTGTTTTTT.

In its sample, this clonotype was seen many times. V gene TRBV10-3 combines with J gene TRBJ2-3, with TRBD1 matching 7 bases. Germline-derived CDR1 and CDR2 are ENHRY and SYGVKD. J gave up 2 bases and V 4 bases, and 9 bases lay outside the gene matches. The CDR3 contains 16 residues. This CDR3 reads CAISGTGVPITDTQYF. The CDR3 bases are TGTGCCATCAGTGGGACAGGAGTCCCCATCACAGATACGCAGTATTTT.

This clonotype was seen many times. The chain joins TRBV5-1 to TRBJ2-1; D is possibly TRBD1 or TRBD2 (6 bases each). Looked up from germline, CDR1 is SGHRS and CDR2 is YFSETQ. Trimming pared 4 bases from V and 2 bases from J, leaving 16 bases between. CDR3 size: 16 residues. The DNA of the CDR3 is TGCGCCAGCAGCGAGGGTGCCGGGGGCCCCTACAATGAGCAGTTCTTC. Protein sequence: CASSEGAGGPYNEQFF.

This clonotype was found many times. CDR3: CASSAGTSWFQETQYF. DNA of the CDR3: TGTGCCAGCAGTGCGGGGACTAGCTGGTTCCAAGAGACCCAGTACTTC. The J gene is TRBJ2-5, the V gene TRBV12-3 or TRBV12-4; 9 nucleotides agree with TRBD2. This CDR3 is 16 amino acids long. The trim removed 5 bases at V and 1 base at J, leaving 8 bases unmatched.

This clonotype occurred many times. The chain has TRBV20-1 and TRBJ1-1, with 7 bases fitting TRBD1. The CDR3 spans 11 residues. The germline gives CDR1 DFQATT, CDR2 SNEGSKA (reference sequence). Trimming at V came to 6 bases and at J to 11 bases, leaving 9 bases not matched to a gene. CDR3 DNA sequence: TGCAGTGCCATGGACAGGCTGGGGGCTTTCTTT. Translated: CSAMDRLGAFF.

This chain links TRBV5-6 with TRBJ2-7; no clear D. The CDR3 length is 13 residues. Trimming removed 4 bases at V and 3 bases at J, with 11 bases between. The germline gives CDR1 SGHDT, CDR2 YYEEEE. DNA for the CDR3: TGTGCCAGCAGCCTCGGACCAGGCTACGAGCAGTACTTC. It translates to CASSLGPGYEQYF.

This clonotype was counted ten times or more. This sequence joins TRBV3-1 and TRBJ1-5; D is ambiguous. V lost 1 base to trimming and J lost 5 bases, with 6 bases between them. This CDR3 spans 13 amino acids. The germline CDR1 and CDR2 sequences are LGHDT and YNNKEL (reference sequence). Written as DNA, the CDR3 is TGTGCCAGCAGCCAAGGGCCCCATCAGCCCCAGCATTTT. Translation gives CASSQGPHQPQHF. Drawing the rest from reference TRBV3-1 and TRBJ1-5, the complete variable domain is DTAVSQTPKYLVTQMGNDKSIKCEQNLGHDTMYWYKQDSKKFLKIMFSYNNKELIINETVPNRFSPKSPDKAHLNLHINSLELGDSAVYFCASSQGPHQPQHFGDGTRLSIL.

This clonotype was seen repeatedly, ten times or more. The chain is built from TRBV20-1 and TRBJ2-7; D remains ambiguous. Deletions cut 5 bases from V and 2 bases from J, with 10 bases between. Germline CDR1 reads DFQATT; CDR2 reads SNEGSKA (reference sequence). CDR3 size: 12 residues. CDR3 sequence: CSALSQTYEQYF. The CDR3 DNA sequence: TGCAGTGCTCTAAGTCAAACCTACGAGCAGTACTTC.

This clonotype was counted ten times or more. The chain couples TRBV3-1 to TRBJ2-7; D is unresolved. V lost 0 bases, J lost 3 bases, and 6 bases lay in between. Germline V gene sequence: CDR1 LGHDT, CDR2 YNNKEL (reference sequence). The CDR3 sequence is 13 residues long. The DNA of the CDR3 is TGTGCCAGCAGCCAAGATAACAGCTACGAGCAGTACTTC. Protein sequence: CASSQDNSYEQYF.